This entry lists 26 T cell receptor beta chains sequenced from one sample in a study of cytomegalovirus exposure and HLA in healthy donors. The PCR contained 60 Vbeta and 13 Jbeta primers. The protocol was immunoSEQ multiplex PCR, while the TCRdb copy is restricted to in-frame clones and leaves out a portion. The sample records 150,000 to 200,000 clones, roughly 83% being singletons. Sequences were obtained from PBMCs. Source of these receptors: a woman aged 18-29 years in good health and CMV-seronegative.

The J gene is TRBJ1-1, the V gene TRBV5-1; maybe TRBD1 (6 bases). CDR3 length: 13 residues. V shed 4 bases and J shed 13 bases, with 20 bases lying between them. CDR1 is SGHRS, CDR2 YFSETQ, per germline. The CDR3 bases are TGCGCCAGCAGCAGGGAGGGTAGAGGGGGGCATTTCTTT. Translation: CASSREGRGGHFF.

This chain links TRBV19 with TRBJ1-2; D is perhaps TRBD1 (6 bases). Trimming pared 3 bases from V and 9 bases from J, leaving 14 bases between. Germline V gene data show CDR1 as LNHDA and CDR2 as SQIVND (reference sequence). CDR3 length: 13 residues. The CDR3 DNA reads TGTGCCAGTAGTATGTCCCCCAGGGGTAGCTACACCTTC. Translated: CASSMSPRGSYTF.

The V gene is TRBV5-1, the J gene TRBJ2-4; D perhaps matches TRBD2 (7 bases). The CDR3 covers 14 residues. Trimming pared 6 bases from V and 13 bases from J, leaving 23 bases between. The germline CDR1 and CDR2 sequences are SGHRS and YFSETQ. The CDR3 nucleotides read TGCGCCAGCACCACCGGTAGTCTGGGGGGGCGGCAGTACTTC. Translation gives CASTTGSLGGRQYF. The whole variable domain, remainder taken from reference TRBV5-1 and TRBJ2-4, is KAGVTQTPRYLIKTRGQQVTLSCSPISGHRSVSWYQQTPGQGLQFLFEYFSETQRNKGNFPGRFSGRQFSNSRSEMNVSTLELGDSALYLCASTTGSLGGRQYFGAGTRLSVL.

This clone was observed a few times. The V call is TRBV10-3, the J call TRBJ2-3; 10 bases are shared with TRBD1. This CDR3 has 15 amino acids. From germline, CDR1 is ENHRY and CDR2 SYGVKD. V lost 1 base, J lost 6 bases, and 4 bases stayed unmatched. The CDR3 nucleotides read TGTGCCATCAGTGAGTGGGGGACAGGGGCGGATACGCAGTATTTT. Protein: CAISEWGTGADTQYF.

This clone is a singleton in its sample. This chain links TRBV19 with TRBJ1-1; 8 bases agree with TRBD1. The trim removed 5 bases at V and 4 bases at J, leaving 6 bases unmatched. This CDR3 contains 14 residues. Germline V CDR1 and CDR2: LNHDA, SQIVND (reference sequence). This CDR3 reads CASSQTGGGTEAFF. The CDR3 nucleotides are TGTGCCAGTAGTCAAACAGGGGGAGGCACTGAAGCTTTCTTT.

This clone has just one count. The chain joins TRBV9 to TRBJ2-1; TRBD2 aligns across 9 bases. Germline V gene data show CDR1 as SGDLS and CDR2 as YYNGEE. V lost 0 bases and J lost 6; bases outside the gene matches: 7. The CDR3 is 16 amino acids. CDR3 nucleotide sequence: TGTGCCAGCAGCGTAGAGGTAGCGGGGGTCAGCAATGAGCAGTTCTTC. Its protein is CASSVEVAGVSNEQFF.

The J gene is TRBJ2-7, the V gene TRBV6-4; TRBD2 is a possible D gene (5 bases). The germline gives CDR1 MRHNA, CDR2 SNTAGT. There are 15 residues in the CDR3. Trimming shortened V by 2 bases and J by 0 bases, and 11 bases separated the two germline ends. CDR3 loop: CASSDGPGSSYEQYF. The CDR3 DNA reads TGTGCCAGCAGTGACGGACCGGGAAGCTCCTACGAGCAGTACTTC.

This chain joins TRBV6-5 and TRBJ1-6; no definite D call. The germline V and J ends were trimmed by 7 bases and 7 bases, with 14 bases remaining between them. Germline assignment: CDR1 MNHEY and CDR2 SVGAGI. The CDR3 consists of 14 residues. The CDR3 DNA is TGTGCCAGCACGGCAGGCTACCAAAATTCACCCCTCCACTTT. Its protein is CASTAGYQNSPLHF.

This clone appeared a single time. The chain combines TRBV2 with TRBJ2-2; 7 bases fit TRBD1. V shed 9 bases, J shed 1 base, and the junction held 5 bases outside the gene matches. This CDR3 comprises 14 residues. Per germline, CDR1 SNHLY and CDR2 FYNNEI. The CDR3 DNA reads TGTGCCAGTGTCCGGGACAGGAACACCGGGGAGCTGTTTTTT. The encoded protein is CASVRDRNTGELFF.

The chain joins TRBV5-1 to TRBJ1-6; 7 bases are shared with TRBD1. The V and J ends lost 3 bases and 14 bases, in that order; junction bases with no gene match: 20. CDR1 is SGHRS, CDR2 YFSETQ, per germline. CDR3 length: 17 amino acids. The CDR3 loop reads CASSSTPGQAGILALHF. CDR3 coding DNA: TGCGCCAGCAGCTCTACGCCTGGACAGGCGGGGATTCTGGCCCTCCACTTT.

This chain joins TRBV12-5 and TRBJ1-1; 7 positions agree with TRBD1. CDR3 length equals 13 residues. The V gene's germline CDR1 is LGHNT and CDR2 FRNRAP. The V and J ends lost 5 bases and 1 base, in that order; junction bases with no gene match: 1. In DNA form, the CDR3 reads TGTGCTAGTGGTCGGACAGGGAACACTGAAGCTTTCTTT. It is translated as CASGRTGNTEAFF.

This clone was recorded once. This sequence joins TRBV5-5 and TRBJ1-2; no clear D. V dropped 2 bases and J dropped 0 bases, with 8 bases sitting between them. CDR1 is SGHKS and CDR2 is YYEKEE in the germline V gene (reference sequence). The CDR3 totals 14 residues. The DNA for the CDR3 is TGTGCCAGCAGCTTTTTCGCAGCTAACTATGGCTACACCTTC. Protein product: CASSFFAANYGYTF. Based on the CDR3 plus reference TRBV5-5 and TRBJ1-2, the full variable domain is DAGVTQSPTHLIKTRGQQVTLRCSPISGHKSVSWYQQVLGQGPQFIFQYYEKEERGRGNFPDRFSARQFPNYSSELNVNALLLGDSALYLCASSFFAANYGYTFGSGTRLTVV.

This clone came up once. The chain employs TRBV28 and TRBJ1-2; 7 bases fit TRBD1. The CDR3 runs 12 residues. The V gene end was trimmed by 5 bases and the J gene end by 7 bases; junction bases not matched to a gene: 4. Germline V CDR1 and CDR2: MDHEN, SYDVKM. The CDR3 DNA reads TGTGCCAGCAGTCCACAGGGGTTTGGCTACACCTTC. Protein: CASSPQGFGYTF.

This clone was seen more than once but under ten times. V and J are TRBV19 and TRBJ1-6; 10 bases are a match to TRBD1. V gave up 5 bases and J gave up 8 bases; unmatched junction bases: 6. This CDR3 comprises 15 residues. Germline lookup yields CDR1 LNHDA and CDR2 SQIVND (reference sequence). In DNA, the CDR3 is TGTGCCAGTAGTCAGTCGGGACAGGGGTATTCACCCCTCCACTTT. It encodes CASSQSGQGYSPLHF.

In DNA form, the CDR3 reads TGTGCCAGCTCTCCCAGGCCAAGCACAGATACGCAGTATTTT. Its protein product is CASSPRPSTDTQYF. The chain uses TRBV6-4 and TRBJ2-3; D ambiguous. This CDR3 has 14 residues. Germline CDR1 reads MRHNA; CDR2 reads SNTAGT. Trimming shortened V by 8 bases and J by 0 bases, and 12 bases separated the two germline ends.

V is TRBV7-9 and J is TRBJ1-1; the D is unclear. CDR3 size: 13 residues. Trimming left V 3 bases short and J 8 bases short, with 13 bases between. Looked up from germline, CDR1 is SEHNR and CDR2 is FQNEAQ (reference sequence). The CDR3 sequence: CASSFGGQTEAFF. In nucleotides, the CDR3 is TGTGCCAGCAGCTTTGGCGGTCAGACGGAAGCTTTCTTT.

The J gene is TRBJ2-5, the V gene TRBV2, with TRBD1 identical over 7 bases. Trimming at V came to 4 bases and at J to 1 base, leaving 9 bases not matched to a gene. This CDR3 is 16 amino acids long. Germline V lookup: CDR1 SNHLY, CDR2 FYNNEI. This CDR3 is CASSGWEGGIQETQYF. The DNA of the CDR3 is TGTGCCAGCAGTGGTTGGGAAGGGGGCATCCAAGAGACCCAGTACTTC.

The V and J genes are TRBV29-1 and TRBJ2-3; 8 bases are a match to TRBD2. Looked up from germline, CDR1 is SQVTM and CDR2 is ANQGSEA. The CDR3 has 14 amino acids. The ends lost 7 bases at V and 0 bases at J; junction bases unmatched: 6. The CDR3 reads CSAQLADSTDTQYF. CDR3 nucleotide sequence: TGCAGCGCCCAACTAGCGGATAGCACAGATACGCAGTATTTT.

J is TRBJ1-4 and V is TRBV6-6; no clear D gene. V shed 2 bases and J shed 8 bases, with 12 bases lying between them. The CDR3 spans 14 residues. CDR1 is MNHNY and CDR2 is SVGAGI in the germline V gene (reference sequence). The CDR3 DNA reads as TGTGCCAGCAGTTACGGAGCGGGGAGAGAAAAACTGTTTTTT. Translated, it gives CASSYGAGREKLFF.

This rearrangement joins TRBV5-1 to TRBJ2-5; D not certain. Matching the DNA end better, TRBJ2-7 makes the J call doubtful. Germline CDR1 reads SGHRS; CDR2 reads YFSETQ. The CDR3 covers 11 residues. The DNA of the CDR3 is TGCGCCAGCAGCTTGGACTACGAGCAGTACTTC. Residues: CASSLDYEQYF.

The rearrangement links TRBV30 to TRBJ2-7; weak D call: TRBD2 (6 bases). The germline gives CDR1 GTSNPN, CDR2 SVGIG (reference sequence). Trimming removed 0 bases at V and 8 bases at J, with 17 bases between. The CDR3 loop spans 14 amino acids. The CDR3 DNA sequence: TGTGCCTGGAGTGTAAATCATGCTGGGGGGAAGCAGTACTTC. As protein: CAWSVNHAGGKQYF.

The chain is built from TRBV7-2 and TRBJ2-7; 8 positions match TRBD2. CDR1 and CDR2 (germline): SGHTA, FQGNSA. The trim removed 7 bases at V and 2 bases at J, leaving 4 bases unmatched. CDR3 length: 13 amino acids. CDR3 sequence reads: CASKGLATYEQYF. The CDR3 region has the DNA TGTGCCAGCAAAGGACTAGCAACCTACGAGCAGTACTTC.

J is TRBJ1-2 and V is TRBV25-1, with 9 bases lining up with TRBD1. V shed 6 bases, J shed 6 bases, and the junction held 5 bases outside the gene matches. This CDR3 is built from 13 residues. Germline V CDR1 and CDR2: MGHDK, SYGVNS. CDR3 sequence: CASRPQGAHGYTF. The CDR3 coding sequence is TGTGCCAGCAGACCACAGGGGGCGCATGGCTACACCTTC.

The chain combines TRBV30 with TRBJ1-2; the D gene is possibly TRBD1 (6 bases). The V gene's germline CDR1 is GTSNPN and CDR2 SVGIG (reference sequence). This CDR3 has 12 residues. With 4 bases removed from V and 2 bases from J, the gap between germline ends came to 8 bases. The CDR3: CAWNRENYGYTF. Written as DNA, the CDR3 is TGTGCCTGGAACAGGGAAAACTATGGCTACACCTTC.

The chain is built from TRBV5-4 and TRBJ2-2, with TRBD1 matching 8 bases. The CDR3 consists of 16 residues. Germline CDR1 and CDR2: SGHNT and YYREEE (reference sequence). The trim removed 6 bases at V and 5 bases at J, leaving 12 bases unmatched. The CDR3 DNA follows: TGTGCCAGCAATAGGCAGGGGGCTTCGGGGACCGGGGAGCTGTTTTTT. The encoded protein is CASNRQGASGTGELFF. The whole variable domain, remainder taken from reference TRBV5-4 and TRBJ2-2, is ETGVTQSPTHLIKTRGQQVTLRCSSQSGHNTVSWYQQALGQGPQFIFQYYREEENGRGNFPPRFSGLQFPNYSSELNVNALELDDSALYLCASNRQGASGTGELFFGEGSRLTVL.

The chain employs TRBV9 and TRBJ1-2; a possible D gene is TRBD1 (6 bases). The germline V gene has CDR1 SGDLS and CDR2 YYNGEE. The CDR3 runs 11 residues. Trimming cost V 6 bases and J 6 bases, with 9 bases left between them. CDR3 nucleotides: TGTGCCAGCAACAACAGGGATGGCTACACCTTC. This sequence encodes CASNNRDGYTF.